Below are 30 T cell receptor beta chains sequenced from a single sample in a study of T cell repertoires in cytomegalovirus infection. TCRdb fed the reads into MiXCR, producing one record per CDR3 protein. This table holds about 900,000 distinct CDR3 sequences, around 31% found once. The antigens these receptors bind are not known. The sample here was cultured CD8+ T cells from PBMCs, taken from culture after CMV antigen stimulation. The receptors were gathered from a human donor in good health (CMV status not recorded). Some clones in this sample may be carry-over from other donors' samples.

CDR3 loop: CSASPGLATDTQYF. The CDR3 nucleotides read TGCAGTGCGAGCCCGGGACTAGCAACAGATACGCAGTATTTT. The rearrangement uses TRBV20-1 and TRBJ2-3, with TRBD2 matching 9 bases. The CDR3 covers 14 residues. From germline, CDR1 is DFQATT and CDR2 SNEGSKA (reference sequence). V lost 6 bases to trimming and J lost 3 bases; unmatched junction nucleotides: 7.

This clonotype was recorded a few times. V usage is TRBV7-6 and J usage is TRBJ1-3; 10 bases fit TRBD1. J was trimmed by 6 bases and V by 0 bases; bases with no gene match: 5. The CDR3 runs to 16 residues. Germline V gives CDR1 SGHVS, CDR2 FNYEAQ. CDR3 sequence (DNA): TGTGCCAGCAGCTTAGCGCTTGGGACAGGGGTAAACACCATATATTTT. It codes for CASSLALGTGVNTIYF.

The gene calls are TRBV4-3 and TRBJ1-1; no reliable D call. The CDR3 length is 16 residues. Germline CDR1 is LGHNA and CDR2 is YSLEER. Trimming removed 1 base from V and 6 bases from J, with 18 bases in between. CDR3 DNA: TGCGCCAGCAGCCAAGTTCTGGGGTCTTGGTCGCCTGAAGCTTTCTTT. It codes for CASSQVLGSWSPEAFF.

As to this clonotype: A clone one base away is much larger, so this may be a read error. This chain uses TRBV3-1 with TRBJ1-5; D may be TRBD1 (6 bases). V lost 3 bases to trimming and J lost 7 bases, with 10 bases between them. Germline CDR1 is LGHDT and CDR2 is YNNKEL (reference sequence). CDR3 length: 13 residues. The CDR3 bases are TGTGCCAGCAGCCATTCCCAGGGGCAGCCCCAGCATTTT. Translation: CASSHSQGQPQHF.

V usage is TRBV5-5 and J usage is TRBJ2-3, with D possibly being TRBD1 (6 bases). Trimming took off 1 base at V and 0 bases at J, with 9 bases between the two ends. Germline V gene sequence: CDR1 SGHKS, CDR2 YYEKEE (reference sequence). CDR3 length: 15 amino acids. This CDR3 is CASSLRTASTDTQYF. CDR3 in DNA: TGTGCCAGCAGCTTGAGGACAGCTAGCACAGATACGCAGTATTTT.

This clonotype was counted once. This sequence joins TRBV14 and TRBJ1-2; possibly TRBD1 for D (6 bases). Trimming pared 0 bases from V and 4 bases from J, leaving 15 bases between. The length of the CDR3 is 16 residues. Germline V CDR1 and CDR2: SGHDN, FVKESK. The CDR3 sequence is CASSQEAGGPLYGYTF. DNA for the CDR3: TGTGCCAGCAGCCAAGAGGCTGGGGGGCCTCTCTATGGCTACACCTTC.

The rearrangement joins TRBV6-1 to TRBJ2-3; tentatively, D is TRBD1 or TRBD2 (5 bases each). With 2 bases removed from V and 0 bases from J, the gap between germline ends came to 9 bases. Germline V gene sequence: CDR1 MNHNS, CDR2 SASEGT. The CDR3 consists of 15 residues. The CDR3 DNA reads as TGTGCCAGCAGTGAATTGGGGGATAGCACAGATACGCAGTATTTT. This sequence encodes CASSELGDSTDTQYF.

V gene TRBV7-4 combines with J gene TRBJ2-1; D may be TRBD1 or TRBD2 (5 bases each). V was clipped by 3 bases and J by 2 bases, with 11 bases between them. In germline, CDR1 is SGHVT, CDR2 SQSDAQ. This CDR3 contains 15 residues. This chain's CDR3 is CASSFRGAPYNEQFF. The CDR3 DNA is TGTGCCAGCAGCTTCCGAGGGGCCCCCTACAATGAGCAGTTCTTC.

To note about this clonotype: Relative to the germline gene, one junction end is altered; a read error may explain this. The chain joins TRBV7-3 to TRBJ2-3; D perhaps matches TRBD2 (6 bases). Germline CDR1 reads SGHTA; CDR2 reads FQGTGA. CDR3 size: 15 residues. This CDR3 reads CASSWRGRGTDAQYF. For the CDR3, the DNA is TGTGCCAGCAGCTGGCGGGGAAGAGGCACAGATGCGCAGTATTTT.

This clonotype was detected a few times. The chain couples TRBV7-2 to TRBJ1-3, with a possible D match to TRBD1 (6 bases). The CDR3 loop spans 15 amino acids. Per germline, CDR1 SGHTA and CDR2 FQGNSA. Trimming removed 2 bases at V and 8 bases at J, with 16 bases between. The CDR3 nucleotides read TGTGCCAGCAGCTTACGAGTTACTGGGGGCGACACCATATATTTT. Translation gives CASSLRVTGGDTIYF.

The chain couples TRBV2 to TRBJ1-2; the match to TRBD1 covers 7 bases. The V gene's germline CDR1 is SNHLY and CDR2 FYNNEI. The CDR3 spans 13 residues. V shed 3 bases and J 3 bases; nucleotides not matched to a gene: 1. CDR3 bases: TGTGCCAGCAGTGATGGGACAGACTATGGCTACACCTTC. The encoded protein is CASSDGTDYGYTF. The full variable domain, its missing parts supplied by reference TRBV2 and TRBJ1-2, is EPEVTQTPSHQVTQMGQEVILRCVPISNHLYFYWYRQILGQKVEFLVSFYNNEISEKSEIFDDQFSVERPDGSNFTLKIRSTKLEDSAMYFCASSDGTDYGYTFGSGTRLTVV.

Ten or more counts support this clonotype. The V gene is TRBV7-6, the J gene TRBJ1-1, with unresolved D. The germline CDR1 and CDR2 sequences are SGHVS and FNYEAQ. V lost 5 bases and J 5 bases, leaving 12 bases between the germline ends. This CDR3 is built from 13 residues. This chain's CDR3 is CASSPSFRTEAFF. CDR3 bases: TGTGCCAGCAGCCCCAGCTTTCGTACTGAAGCTTTCTTT.

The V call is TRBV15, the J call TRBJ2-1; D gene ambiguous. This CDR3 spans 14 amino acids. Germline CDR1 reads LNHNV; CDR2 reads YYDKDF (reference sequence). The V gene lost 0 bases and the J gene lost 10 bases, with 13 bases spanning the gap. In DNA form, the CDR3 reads TGTGCCACCAGCAGAGATCTGATTGACCGCGAGCAGTTCTTC. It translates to CATSRDLIDREQFF.

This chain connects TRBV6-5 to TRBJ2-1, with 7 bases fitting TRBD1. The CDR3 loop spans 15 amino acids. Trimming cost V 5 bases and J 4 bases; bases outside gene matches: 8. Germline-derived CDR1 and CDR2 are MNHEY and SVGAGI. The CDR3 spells CASSTGDLWYNEQFF. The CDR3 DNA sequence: TGTGCCAGCAGTACAGGGGACCTCTGGTACAATGAGCAGTTCTTC.

CDR3 nucleotide sequence: TGTGCCAGCACTGACGCGGGGGGGCTTTCAGATACGCAGTATTTT. This codes for CASTDAGGLSDTQYF. The chain combines TRBV27 with TRBJ2-3; TRBD2 matches 9 bases. The CDR3 has 15 residues. CDR1 is MNHEY, CDR2 SMNVEV, per germline (reference sequence). Unmatched junction bases numbered 9, after V lost 7 bases and J lost 4 bases.

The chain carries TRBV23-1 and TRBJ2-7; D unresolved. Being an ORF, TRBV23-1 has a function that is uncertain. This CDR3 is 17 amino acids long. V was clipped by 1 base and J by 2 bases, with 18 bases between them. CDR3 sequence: CASSQFPSARTTYEQYV. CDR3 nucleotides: TGCGCCAGCAGTCAATTTCCCTCGGCACGAACGACCTACGAGCAGTACGTC.

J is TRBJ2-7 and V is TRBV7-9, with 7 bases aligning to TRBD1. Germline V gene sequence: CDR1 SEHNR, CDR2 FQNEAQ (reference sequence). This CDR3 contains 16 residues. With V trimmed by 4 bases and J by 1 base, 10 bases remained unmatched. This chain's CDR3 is CASSSPKTGFSYEQYF. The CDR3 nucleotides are TGTGCCAGCAGCTCCCCAAAGACAGGGTTTTCCTACGAGCAGTACTTC.

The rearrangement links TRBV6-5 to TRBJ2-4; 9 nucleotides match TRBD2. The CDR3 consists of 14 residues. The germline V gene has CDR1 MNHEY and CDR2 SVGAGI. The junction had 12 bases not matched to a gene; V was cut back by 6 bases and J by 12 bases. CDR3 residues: CASSPGSGGDYQYF. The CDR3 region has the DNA TGTGCCAGCAGCCCTGGTAGCGGGGGAGACTATCAGTACTTC.

CDR3 sequence (DNA): TGTGCCAGCAGCACCGCTAGGGGGGGGGGCTACGAGCAGTACTTC. Protein product: CASSTARGGGYEQYF. V is TRBV5-4 and J is TRBJ2-7, with D perhaps TRBD2 (7 bases). The CDR3 has 15 amino acids. V was cut by 4 bases and J by 3 bases, with 17 bases left in between. Germline-derived CDR1 and CDR2 are SGHNT and YYREEE (reference sequence).

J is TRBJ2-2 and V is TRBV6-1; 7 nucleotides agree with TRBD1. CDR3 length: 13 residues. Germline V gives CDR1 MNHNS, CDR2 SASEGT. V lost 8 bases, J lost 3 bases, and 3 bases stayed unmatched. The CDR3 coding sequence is TGTGCCAGCGGACAGGTCTACACCGGGGAGCTGTTTTTT. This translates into CASGQVYTGELFF.

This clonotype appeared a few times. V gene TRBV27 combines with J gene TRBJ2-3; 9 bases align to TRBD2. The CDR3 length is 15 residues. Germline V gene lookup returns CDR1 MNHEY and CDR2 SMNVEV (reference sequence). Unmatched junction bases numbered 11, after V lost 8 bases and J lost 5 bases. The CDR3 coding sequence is TGTGCCAGCTTCATGTCGGCGGGGGGGCAAGATACGCAGTATTTT. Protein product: CASFMSAGGQDTQYF.

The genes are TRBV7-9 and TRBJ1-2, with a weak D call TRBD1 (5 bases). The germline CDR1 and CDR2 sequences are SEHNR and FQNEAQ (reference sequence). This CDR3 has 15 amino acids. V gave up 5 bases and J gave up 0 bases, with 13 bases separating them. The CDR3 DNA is TGTGCCAGCAGCCCCCGACAGCTGTCTAACTATGGCTACACCTTC. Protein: CASSPRQLSNYGYTF.

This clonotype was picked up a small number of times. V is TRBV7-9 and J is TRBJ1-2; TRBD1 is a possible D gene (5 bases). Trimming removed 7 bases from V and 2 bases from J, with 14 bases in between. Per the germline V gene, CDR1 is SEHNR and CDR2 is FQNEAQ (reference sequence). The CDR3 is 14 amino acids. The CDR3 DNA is TGTGCCAGCAACCCCCACGGGGGGAACTATGGCTACACCTTC. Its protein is CASNPHGGNYGYTF.

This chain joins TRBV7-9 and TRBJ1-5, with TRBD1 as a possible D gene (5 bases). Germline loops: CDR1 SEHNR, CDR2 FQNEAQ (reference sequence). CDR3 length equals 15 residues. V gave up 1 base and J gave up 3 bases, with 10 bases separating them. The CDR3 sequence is CASSLGSGNNQPQHF. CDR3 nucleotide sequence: TGTGCCAGCAGCTTAGGTTCAGGGAACAATCAGCCCCAGCATTTT.

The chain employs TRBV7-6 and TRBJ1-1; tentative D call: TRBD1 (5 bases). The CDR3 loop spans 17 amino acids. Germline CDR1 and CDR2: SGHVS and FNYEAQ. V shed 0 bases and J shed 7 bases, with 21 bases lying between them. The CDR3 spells CASSLAYAGQGSSEAFF. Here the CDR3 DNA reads TGTGCCAGCAGCTTAGCGTACGCGGGGCAGGGAAGCAGTGAAGCTTTCTTT.

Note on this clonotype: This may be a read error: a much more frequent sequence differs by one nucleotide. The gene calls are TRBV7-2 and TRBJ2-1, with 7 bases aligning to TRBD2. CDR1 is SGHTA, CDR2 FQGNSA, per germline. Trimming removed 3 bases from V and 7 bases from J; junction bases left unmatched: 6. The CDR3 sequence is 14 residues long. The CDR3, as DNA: TGTGCCAGCAGCTTCCTTACTAGCGAAAATGAGCAGTTCTTC. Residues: CASSFLTSENEQFF. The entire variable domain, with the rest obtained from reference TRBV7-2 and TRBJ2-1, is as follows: GAGVSQSPSNKVTEKGKDVELRCDPISGHTALYWYRQSLGQGLEFLIYFQGNSAPDKSGLPSDRFSAERTGGSVSTLTIQRTQQEDSAVYLCASSFLTSENEQFFGPGTRLTVL.

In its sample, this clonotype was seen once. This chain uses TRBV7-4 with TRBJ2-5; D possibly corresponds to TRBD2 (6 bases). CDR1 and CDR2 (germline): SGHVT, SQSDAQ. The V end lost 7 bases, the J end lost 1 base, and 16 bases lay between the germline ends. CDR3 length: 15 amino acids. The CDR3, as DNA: TGTGCCAGCAAGACGCGGGGTGGGGCCCAAGAGACCCAGTACTTC. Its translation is CASKTRGGAQETQYF.

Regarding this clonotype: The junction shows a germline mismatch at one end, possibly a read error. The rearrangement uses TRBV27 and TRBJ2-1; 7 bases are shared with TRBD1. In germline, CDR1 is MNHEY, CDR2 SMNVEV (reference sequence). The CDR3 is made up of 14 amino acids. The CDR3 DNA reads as TGTACCAGCAGTTTAGGGTCAGGGGGACAGGAGCAGTTCTTC. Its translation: CTSSLGSGGQEQFF.

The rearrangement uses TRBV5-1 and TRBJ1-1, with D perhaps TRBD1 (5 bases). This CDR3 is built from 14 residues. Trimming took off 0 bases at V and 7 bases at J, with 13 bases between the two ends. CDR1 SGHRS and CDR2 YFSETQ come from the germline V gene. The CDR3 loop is CASSLEFQGGEAFF. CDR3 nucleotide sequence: TGCGCCAGCAGCTTGGAATTTCAGGGTGGTGAAGCTTTCTTT.

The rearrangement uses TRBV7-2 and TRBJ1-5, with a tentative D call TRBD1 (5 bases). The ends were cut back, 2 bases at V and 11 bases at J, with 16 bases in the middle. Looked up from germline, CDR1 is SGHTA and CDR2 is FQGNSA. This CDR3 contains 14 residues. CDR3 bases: TGTGCCAGCAGCTTAAATCACAGGAATGAGGCCCAGCATTTT. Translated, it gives CASSLNHRNEAQHF.